This T cell receptor (beta chain) stems from a study of blood T cell repertoires in COVID-19. As for the study in general: Researchers got acute and convalescent COVID-19 samples from the United States, Italy and Spain. PBMCs, B-cell-depleted T cells, or T cells were the source of the cDNA or gDNA that made up the material.

Per the germline V gene, CDR1 is LGHNA and CDR2 is YSLEER. This CDR3 has 14 residues. The V and J ends lost 4 bases and 6 bases respectively, with 12 bases between them. Original handling: Estimated nucleated cell counts came from reference gene primer amplification. Some clones are missing from TCRdb's copy, which holds only in-frame ones; the method was immunoSEQ multiplex PCR. The DNA gave D and trimming, while V, J and clone size come from that table. The data contain under 300,000 clones, approximately 86% of them singletons. The sequenced sample was peripheral blood. This TCR came from a woman aged 70 to 79 with active or convalescent COVID-19. The chain employs TRBV4-3 and TRBJ2-2, with a weak D call TRBD2 (5 bases). In DNA, the CDR3 is TGCGCCAGCAGCCCCGCCCCGGGGTCCGGGGAGCTGTTTTTT. Translating gives CASSPAPGSGELFF.